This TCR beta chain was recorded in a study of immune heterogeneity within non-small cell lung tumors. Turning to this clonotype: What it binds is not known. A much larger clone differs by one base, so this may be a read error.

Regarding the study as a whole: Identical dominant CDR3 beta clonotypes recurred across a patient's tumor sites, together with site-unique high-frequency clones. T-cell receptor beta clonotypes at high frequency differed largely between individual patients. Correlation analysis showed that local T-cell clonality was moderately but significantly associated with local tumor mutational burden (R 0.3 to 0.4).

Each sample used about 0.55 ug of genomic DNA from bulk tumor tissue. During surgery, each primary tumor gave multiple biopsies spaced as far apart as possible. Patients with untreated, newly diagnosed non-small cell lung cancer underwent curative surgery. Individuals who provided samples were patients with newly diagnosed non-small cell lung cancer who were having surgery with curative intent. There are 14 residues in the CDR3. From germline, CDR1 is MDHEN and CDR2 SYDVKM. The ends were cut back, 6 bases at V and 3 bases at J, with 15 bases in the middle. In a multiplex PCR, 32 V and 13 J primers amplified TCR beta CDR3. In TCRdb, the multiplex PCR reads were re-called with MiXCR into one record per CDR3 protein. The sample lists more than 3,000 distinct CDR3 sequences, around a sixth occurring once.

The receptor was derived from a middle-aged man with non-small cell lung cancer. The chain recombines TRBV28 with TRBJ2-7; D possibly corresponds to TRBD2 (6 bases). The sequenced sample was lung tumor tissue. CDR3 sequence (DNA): TGTGCCAGCAGCGGGGCGGCTAGCGACTACGAGCAGTACTTC. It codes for CASSGAASDYEQYF.